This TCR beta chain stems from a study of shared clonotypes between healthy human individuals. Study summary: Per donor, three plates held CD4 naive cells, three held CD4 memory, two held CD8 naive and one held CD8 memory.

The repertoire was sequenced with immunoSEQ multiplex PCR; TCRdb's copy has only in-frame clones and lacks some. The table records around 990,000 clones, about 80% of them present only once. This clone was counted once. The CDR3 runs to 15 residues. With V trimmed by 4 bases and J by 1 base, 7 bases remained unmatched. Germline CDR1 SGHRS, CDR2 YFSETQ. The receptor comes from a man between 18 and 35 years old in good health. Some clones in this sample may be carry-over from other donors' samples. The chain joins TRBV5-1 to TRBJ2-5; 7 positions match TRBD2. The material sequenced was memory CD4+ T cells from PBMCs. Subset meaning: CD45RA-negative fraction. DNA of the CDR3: TGCGCCAGCAGCCCGGCTAGCGGCCCCCAAGAGACCCAGTACTTC. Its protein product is CASSPASGPQETQYF.